This is a list of T cell receptor beta chains from one sample in a study of T cell repertoires in cytomegalovirus infection. No antigen has been identified for these receptors. MiXCR, applied by TCRdb to the reads, yields one record per CDR3 protein. The sample has about 60,000 distinct CDR3 sequences; about 30% are singletons. The sample comprised PBMCs, sequenced either directly or after in vitro stimulation (not recorded which). The receptors were gathered from a human donor in good health (CMV status not recorded). Some clones in this sample may be carry-over from other donors' samples. Both conserved end residues are part of each CDR3. A D gene is named only where the DNA matches it firmly. Part of the rows lack a size; the others show once, few, many or a class for expanded clones.

J | D | V | length | size | CDR3 | DNA
TRBJ2-7 | TRBD1 | TRBV6-2/TRBV6-3 | 15 | few | CASSYTGTGGDEQYF | TGTGCCAGCAGTTACACCGGGACAGGGGGCGACGAGCAGTACTTC
TRBJ2-1 | NA | TRBV19 | 15 | NA | CASNLGTSSYNEQFF | TGTGCCAGCAACCTGGGGACCTCTTCCTACAATGAGCAGTTCTTC
TRBJ2-1 | NA | TRBV6-6 | 14 | NA | CASMQGQSYNEQFF | TGTGCCAGCATGCAGGGGCAGTCCTACAATGAGCAGTTCTTC
TRBJ1-2 | NA | TRBV7-2 | 13 | many | CASSPQEQDGYTF | TGTGCCAGCAGCCCCCAAGAACAGGATGGCTACACCTTC
TRBJ2-7 | TRBD2 | TRBV7-2 | 15 | many | CASSWAGAGGYEQYF | TGTGCCAGCAGCTGGGCGGGGGCGGGAGGGTACGAGCAGTACTTC
TRBJ2-3 | NA | TRBV6-2/TRBV6-3 | 14 | NA | CASSYSGSTDTQYF | TGTGCCAGCAGTTACTCGGGTAGCACAGATACGCAGTATTTT
TRBJ1-4 | TRBD1 | TRBV9 | 15 | NA | CASSGDGTGDEKLFF | TGTGCCAGCAGCGGCGATGGGACAGGGGATGAAAAACTGTTTTTT
TRBJ2-2 | NA | TRBV12-3/TRBV12-4 | 13 | NA | CASSFRRTGELFF | TGTGCCAGCAGTTTCAGGAGAACCGGGGAGCTGTTTTTT
TRBJ1-1 | NA | TRBV30 | 15 | NA | CAWSGVGVSISEAFF | TGTGCCTGGAGTGGGGTGGGGGTCTCAATTTCCGAAGCTTTCTTT
TRBJ2-5 | NA | TRBV7-2 | 15 | medium-sized | CASSLEPGMRQTQYF | TGTGCCAGCAGCTTAGAACCTGGAATGCGCCAGACCCAGTACTTC
TRBJ2-6 | NA | TRBV10-3 | 15 | few | CATNPGVSGANVLTF | TGTGCCACCAATCCAGGGGTATCTGGGGCCAACGTCCTGACTTTC
TRBJ2-5 | TRBD1 | TRBV14 | 14 | NA | CASSLLDRVETQYF | TGTGCCAGCAGCCTATTGGACAGGGTTGAGACCCAGTACTTC
TRBJ2-7 | TRBD2 | TRBV6-5 | 13 | few | CASTGTSGSEQYF | TGTGCCAGCACCGGGACTAGCGGGAGCGAGCAGTACTTC
TRBJ1-2 | NA | TRBV28 | 12 | NA | CASSLTGLNCTF | TGTGCCAGCAGTTTAACAGGGTTGAATTGTACCTTC
TRBJ2-1 | NA | TRBV7-6 | 13 | many | CASSLGPVGEQFF | TGTGCCAGCAGCTTAGGCCCGGTCGGTGAGCAGTTCTTC
TRBJ2-7 | NA | TRBV2 | 12 | few | CASSVRWDEQYF | TGTGCCAGCAGTGTTAGGTGGGACGAGCAGTACTTC
TRBJ2-7 | NA | TRBV28 | 12 | few | CASSLYRYEQYF | TGTGCCAGCAGTTTATATAGATACGAGCAGTACTTC
TRBJ1-1 | TRBD1 | TRBV4-1 | 15 | NA | CASSNRQGGNTEAFF | TGCGCCAGCAGCAATAGACAGGGAGGGAACACTGAAGCTTTCTTT
TRBJ1-5 | NA | TRBV12-3/TRBV12-4 | 14 | NA | CASSSPGPPQPQHF | TGTGCCAGCAGTTCCCCGGGACCGCCGCAGCCCCAGCATTTT
TRBJ2-3 | NA | TRBV5-5 | 13 | NA | CASNWEGTDTQYF | TGTGCCAGCAACTGGGAGGGCACAGATACGCAGTATTTT
TRBJ2-1 | NA | TRBV7-2 | 16 | many | CASIGVIGGAGNEQFF | TGTGCCAGCATTGGGGTAATAGGGGGAGCTGGTAATGAGCAGTTCTTC
TRBJ2-7 | NA | TRBV7-2 | 16 | NA | CASSLDGAATSYEQYF | TGTGCCAGCAGCTTAGACGGGGCAGCTACCTCCTACGAGCAGTACTTC
TRBJ1-5 | NA | TRBV28 | 14 | NA | CASRNGRGNQPQHF | TGTGCCAGCAGAAACGGACGGGGGAATCAGCCCCAGCATTTT
TRBJ2-1 | TRBD2 | TRBV7-2 | 14 | few | CASSLQISGGREFF | TGTGCCAGCAGCTTGCAGATTAGCGGGGGACGGGAGTTCTTC
TRBJ1-5 | NA | TRBV7-4 | 15 | NA | CASSIGQGVNQPQHF | TGTGCCAGCAGCATTGGGCAGGGAGTGAATCAGCCCCAGCATTTT
TRBJ1-2 | NA | TRBV20-1 | 17 | NA | CSARGNSRGYYGYGYTF | TGCAGTGCTAGGGGGAACTCCCGGGGCTACTATGGCTATGGCTACACCTTC
TRBJ2-3 | NA | TRBV29-1 | 10 | once | CSVSTDTQYF | TGCAGCGTTAGCACAGATACGCAGTATTTT